This T cell receptor (beta chain) comes out of a study of vaccination and CD4 T cells after COVID-19. Cultured CD4+ T-cell DNA underwent Oncomine TCR Beta short-read sequencing. One entry per CDR3 protein results from TCRdb running MiXCR on the PCR reads. The repertoire has 14,000 or so distinct CDR3 sequences, roughly 63% of them found once; the top ten carry roughly 6.2%. About this clonotype: The antigen remains undetermined.

As for treatment: approximately nine-day PBMC culture with coronavirus spike peptide pools or control peptides (ViraFEST assay). Negative selection was the method that isolated CD4+ T cells after around 10 days of culture. Germline V gene sequence: CDR1 SGDLS, CDR2 YYNGEE. Trimming removed 2 bases from V and 7 bases from J; junction bases left unmatched: 14. The CDR3 is 17 amino acids. Sequencing was carried out using CD4+ T cells from blood, cultured in vitro. This TCR came from a human donor who had recovered from COVID-19. The chain employs TRBV9 and TRBJ1-4, with 7 positions matching TRBD1. The CDR3 coding sequence is TGTGCCAGCAGCGTCGGACAGGAATGGGGCCGAAGTGAAAAACTGTTTTTT. Its protein is CASSVGQEWGRSEKLFF.